These T cell receptor beta chains were read from a single sample in a study of cytomegalovirus exposure and HLA in healthy donors. Generated by immunoSEQ multiplex PCR, the TCRdb table keeps only in-frame clones and is missing some. The sample carries 150,000 to 200,000 clones, around 79% recorded once. Sample: PBMCs. These receptors were obtained from a middle-aged woman in good health and CMV-seronegative. Each CDR3 is given with its conserved first and last residue. The order of the fields is clone size, V gene, D gene, J gene, CDR3 DNA, CDR3 protein. The D gene is left open where the match is weak. Size is omitted from some rows. Given values are once, few, many or a class for expanded clones.

>-|TRBV2|TRBD1|TRBJ1-5
TGTGCCAGCAGGGGACAGGGGGCTGGACCCCAGCATTTT
CASRGQGAGPQHF
>-|TRBV7-9|-|TRBJ2-3
TGTGCCAGCAGCTTATTCGGACACGATACGCAGTATTTT
CASSLFGHDTQYF
>-|TRBV29-1|-|TRBJ1-2
TGCAGCGAAACAGGGAAGGGTGGCTACACCTTC
CSETGKGGYTF
>few|TRBV2|-|TRBJ1-3
TGTGCCAGCAGTCAGGACTCTGGAAACACCATATATTTT
CASSQDSGNTIYF
>-|TRBV29-1|-|TRBJ1-1
TGCAGCGTTGTTTACTCAGGAGCTTTCTTT
CSVVYSGAFF
>-|TRBV5-8|-|TRBJ1-3
TGTGCCAGCAGCTTCGGGGGAACTGGAAACACCATATATTTT
CASSFGGTGNTIYF
>-|TRBV6-5|TRBD2|TRBJ2-1
TGTGCCAGCAGTTACATGCCTAGCGGGGTGGAGCAGTTCTTC
CASSYMPSGVEQFF
>-|TRBV7-3|-|TRBJ1-5
TGTGCCAGCAGCCCCCAGCAGGGTCAGCCCCAGCATTTT
CASSPQQGQPQHF
>-|TRBV5-1|-|TRBJ1-1
TGCGCCAGCAGCTTGGGTTTGGCCGATGTGAACACTGAAGCTTTCTTT
CASSLGLADVNTEAFF
>-|TRBV28|-|TRBJ2-2
TGTGCCAGCAGTTCCCCAGGGCCCGGGGAGCTGTTTTTT
CASSSPGPGELFF
>-|TRBV7-8|TRBD1|TRBJ2-2
TGTGCCAGCAGCTTGGACAGGGTAAAATTAACCGGGGAGCTGTTTTTT
CASSLDRVKLTGELFF
>-|TRBV5-4|-|TRBJ2-1
TGTGCCAGCAGCTTGGGCGCTGTGCAGGGATACAATGAGCAGTTCTTC
CASSLGAVQGYNEQFF
>-|TRBV9|-|TRBJ2-7
TGTGCCAGCAGCTCCCGAGGGGGGGCAAACTACGAGCAGTACTTC
CASSSRGGANYEQYF
>-|TRBV10-3|-|TRBJ1-2
TGTGCCACCGGGGGGAACTATGGCTACACCTTC
CATGGNYGYTF
>-|TRBV5-1|TRBD1|TRBJ2-6
TGCGCCAGCAGCTTGGCCGTGTGGGGACAGATAGGATCTGGGGCCAACGTCCTGACTTTC
CASSLAVWGQIGSGANVLTF
>-|TRBV9|TRBD2|TRBJ2-1
TGTGCCAGCAGCCCACGGGGTAGCGGGGGGACAAATGAGCAGTTCTTC
CASSPRGSGGTNEQFF
>-|TRBV5-5|-|TRBJ2-3
TGTGCCAGCACGTTCTTTATCTCGGATACGCAGTATTTT
CASTFFISDTQYF
>-|TRBV5-1|-|TRBJ1-1
TGCGCCAGCACGCCTATCCGGGAGGGAAACACTGAAGCTTTCTTT
CASTPIREGNTEAFF
>-|TRBV7-9|-|TRBJ1-2
TGTGCCAGCAGCTTAGCGGGGGCGGGGGAAAACTATGGCTACACCTTC
CASSLAGAGENYGYTF
>-|TRBV9|TRBD2|TRBJ2-5
TGTGCCAGCAGCGACCCCCTAACTAGCGGGAAAGAGACCCAGTACTTC
CASSDPLTSGKETQYF
>-|TRBV6-5|-|TRBJ2-7
TGTGCCAGCAGTTACTCGGTGCAGGGAGGCGAGCAGTACTTC
CASSYSVQGGEQYF
>-|TRBV18|TRBD1|TRBJ2-5
TGTGCCAGCTTGATAAGCCGGGACAGAAAAGAGACCCAGTACTTC
CASLISRDRKETQYF
>-|TRBV6-1|-|TRBJ1-6
TGTGCCAGCAGTGAATGGCATATATATTCACCCCTCCACTTT
CASSEWHIYSPLHF
>-|TRBV6-5|-|TRBJ1-2
TGTGCCAGCAATCCCGGGGGGATTCGATATGGCTACACCTTC
CASNPGGIRYGYTF
>-|TRBV5-1|-|TRBJ1-1
TGCGCCAGCGCAGATCCCGGGAGGGAGAGCACTGAAGCTTTCTTT
CASADPGRESTEAFF
>-|TRBV18|-|TRBJ1-5
TGTGCCAGCTCACAGGAGACGGGGAGCAATCAGCCCCAGCATTTT
CASSQETGSNQPQHF
>-|TRBV5-1|TRBD2|TRBJ2-3
TGCGCCAGCAGCTTGTATGGACTAGACACAGATACGCAGTATTTT
CASSLYGLDTDTQYF
>few|TRBV9|-|TRBJ1-2
TGTGCCAGCAGCGTAGGACAGTACTATGGCTACACCTTC
CASSVGQYYGYTF
>-|TRBV19|TRBD1|TRBJ1-2
TGTGCCAGTAGTGTCTACAGGGGGCGAACCCTATATGGCTACACCTTC
CASSVYRGRTLYGYTF
>few|TRBV7-2|TRBD1|TRBJ1-1
TGTGCCAGCAGCTCGGGACAGCTGAACACTGAAGCTTTCTTT
CASSSGQLNTEAFF
>-|TRBV2|TRBD1|TRBJ2-7
TGTGCCAGCAGTGCGGACAGGGGGGACTACGAGCAGTACTTC
CASSADRGDYEQYF
>-|TRBV6-6|TRBD1|TRBJ1-2
TGTGCCAGCAGGGAACCGGGACAGGGGACGTGGGGCTACACCTTC
CASREPGQGTWGYTF
>-|TRBV11-3|-|TRBJ1-1
TGTGCCAGCAGTCCTCCCGACTGGGAGGACACTGAAGCTTTCTTT
CASSPPDWEDTEAFF
>-|TRBV5-4|-|TRBJ2-7
TGTGCCAGCAGCTTGCTTTTTGCGGGGAGCGGGTCCTACGAGCAGTACTTC
CASSLLFAGSGSYEQYF
>-|TRBV15|-|TRBJ1-5
TGTGCCACCAGTCGCAGGGATTATAGCAATCAGCCCCAGCATTTT
CATSRRDYSNQPQHF
>-|TRBV2|TRBD1|TRBJ1-2
TGTGCCAGTGCCCAGGGGGCATATGGCTACACCTTC
CASAQGAYGYTF
>-|TRBV6-6|TRBD1|TRBJ1-6
TGTGCCAGCAGTTACGGGGGACAGTACAATTCACCCCTCCACTTT
CASSYGGQYNSPLHF